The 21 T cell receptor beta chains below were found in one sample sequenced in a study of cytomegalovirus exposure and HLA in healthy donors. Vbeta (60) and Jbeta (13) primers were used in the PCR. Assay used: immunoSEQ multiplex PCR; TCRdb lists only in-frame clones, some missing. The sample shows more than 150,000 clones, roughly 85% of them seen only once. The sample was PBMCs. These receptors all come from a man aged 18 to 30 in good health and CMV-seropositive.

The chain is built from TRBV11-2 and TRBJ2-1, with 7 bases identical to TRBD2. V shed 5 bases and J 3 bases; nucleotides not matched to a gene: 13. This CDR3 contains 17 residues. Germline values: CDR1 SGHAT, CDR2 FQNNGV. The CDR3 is CASSGVGTSDFYNEQFF. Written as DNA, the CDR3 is TGTGCCAGCAGCGGCGTCGGAACTAGCGATTTCTACAATGAGCAGTTCTTC.

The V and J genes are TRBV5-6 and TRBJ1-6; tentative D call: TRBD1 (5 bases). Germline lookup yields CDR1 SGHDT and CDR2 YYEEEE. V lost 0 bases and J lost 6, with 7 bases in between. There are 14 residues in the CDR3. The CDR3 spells CASSLAGGNSPLHF. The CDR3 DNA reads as TGTGCCAGCAGCTTGGCCGGGGGTAATTCACCCCTCCACTTT. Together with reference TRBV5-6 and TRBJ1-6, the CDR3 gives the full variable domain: DAGVTQSPTHLIKTRGQQVTLRCSPKSGHDTVSWYQQALGQGPQFIFQYYEEEERQRGNFPDRFSGHQFPNYSSELNVNALLLGDSALYLCASSLAGGNSPLHFGNGTRLTVT.

Here the CDR3 reads CASSQYRTGKYEQYF. CDR3 DNA: TGCGCCAGCAGCCAATACCGGACAGGGAAGTACGAGCAGTACTTC. The chain recombines TRBV4-1 with TRBJ2-7, with TRBD1 matching over 8 bases. J lost 4 bases, V lost 2 bases, and 7 bases had no gene match. Germline V gene lookup returns CDR1 MGHRA and CDR2 YSYEKL. The CDR3 is 15 residues long.

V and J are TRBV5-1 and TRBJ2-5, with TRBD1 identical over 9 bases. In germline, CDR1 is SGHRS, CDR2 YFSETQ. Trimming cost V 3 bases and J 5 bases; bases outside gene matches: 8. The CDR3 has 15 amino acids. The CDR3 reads CASSSPGQGFETQYF. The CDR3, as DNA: TGCGCCAGCAGCTCACCGGGACAGGGATTCGAGACCCAGTACTTC. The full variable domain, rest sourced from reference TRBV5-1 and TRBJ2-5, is KAGVTQTPRYLIKTRGQQVTLSCSPISGHRSVSWYQQTPGQGLQFLFEYFSETQRNKGNFPGRFSGRQFSNSRSEMNVSTLELGDSALYLCASSSPGQGFETQYFGPGTRLLVL.

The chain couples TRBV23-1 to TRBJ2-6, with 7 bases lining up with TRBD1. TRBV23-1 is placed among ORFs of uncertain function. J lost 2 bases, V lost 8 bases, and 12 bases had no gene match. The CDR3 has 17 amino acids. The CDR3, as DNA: TGCGCCAGCGGATTATACAGGGGACGGCCTGGGGCCAACGTCCTGACTTTC. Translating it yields CASGLYRGRPGANVLTF.

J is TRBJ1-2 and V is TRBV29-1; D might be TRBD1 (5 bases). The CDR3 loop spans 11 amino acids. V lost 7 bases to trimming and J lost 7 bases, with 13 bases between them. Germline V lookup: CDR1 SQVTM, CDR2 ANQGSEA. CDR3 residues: CSADGGGGYTF. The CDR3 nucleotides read TGCAGCGCCGACGGGGGGGGTGGCTACACCTTC.

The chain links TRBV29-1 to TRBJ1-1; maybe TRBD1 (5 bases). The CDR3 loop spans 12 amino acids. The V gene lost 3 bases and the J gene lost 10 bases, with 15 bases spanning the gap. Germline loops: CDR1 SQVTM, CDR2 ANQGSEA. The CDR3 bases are TGCAGCGTTGAGGGAGGGGTCGGAGGAGCTTTCTTT. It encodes CSVEGGVGGAFF.

The DNA of the CDR3 is TGCAGTGCTAGCCAGGGAGAAAAACTGTTTTTT. Its translation is CSASQGEKLFF. The V gene is TRBV20-1, the J gene TRBJ1-4; D is possibly TRBD1 (5 bases). Germline CDR1 DFQATT, CDR2 SNEGSKA (reference sequence). Deletions cut 3 bases from V and 8 bases from J, with 7 bases between. The CDR3 sequence is 11 residues long.

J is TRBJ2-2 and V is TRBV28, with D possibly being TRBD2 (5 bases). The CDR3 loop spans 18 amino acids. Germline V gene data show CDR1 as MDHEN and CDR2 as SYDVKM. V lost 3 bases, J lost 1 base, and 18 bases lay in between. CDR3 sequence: CASSLGLGRLENTGELFF. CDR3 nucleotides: TGTGCCAGCAGTTTGGGTTTGGGGAGACTGGAGAACACCGGGGAGCTGTTTTTT.

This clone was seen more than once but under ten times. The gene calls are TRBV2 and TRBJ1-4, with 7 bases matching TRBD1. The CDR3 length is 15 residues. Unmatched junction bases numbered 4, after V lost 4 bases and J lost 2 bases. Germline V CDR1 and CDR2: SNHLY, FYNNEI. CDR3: CASSAGTVTNEKLFF. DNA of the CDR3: TGTGCCAGCAGTGCCGGGACAGTTACTAATGAAAAACTGTTTTTT.

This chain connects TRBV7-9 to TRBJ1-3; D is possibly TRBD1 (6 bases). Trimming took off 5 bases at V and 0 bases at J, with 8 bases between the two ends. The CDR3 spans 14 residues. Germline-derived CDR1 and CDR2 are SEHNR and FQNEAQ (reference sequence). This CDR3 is CASSRDISGNTIYF. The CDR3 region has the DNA TGTGCCAGCAGCCGGGACATCTCTGGAAACACCATATATTTT.

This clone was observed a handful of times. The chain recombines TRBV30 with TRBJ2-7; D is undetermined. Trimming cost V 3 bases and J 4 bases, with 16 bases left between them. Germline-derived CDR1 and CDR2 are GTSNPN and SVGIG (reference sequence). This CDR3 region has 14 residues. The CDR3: CAWRRVERFYEQYF. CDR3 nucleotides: TGTGCCTGGAGACGAGTAGAGCGATTTTACGAGCAGTACTTC.

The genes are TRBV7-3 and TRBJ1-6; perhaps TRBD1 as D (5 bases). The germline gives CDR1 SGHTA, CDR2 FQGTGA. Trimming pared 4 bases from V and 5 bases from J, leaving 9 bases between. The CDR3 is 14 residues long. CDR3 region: CASSSQGHNSPLHF. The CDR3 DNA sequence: TGTGCCAGCAGCTCTCAGGGTCATAATTCACCCCTCCACTTT.

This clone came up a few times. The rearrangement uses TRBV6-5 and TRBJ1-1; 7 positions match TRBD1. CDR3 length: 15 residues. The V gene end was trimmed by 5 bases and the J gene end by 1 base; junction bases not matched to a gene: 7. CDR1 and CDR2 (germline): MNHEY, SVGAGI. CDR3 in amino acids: CASSPYRGQNTEAFF. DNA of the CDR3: TGTGCCAGCAGTCCTTACAGGGGACAGAACACTGAAGCTTTCTTT.

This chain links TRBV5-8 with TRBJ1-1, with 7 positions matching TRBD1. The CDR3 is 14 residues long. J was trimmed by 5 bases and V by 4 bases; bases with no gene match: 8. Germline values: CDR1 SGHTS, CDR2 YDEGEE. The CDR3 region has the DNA TGTGCCAGCAGCCGAGGGGGCGCTGGGACTGAAGCTTTCTTT. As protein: CASSRGGAGTEAFF.

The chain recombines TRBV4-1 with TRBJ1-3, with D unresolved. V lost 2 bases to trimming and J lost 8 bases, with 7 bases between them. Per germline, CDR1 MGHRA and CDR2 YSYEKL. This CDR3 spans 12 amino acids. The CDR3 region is CASSQPSDTIYF. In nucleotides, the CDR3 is TGCGCCAGCAGCCAACCGAGTGACACCATATATTTT.

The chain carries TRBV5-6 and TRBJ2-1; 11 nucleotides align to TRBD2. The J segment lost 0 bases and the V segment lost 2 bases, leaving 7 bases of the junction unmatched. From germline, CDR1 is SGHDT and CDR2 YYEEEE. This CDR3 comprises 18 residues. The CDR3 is CASSLGTLAGASYNEQFF. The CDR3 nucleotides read TGTGCCAGCAGCTTAGGGACACTAGCGGGGGCCTCCTACAATGAGCAGTTCTTC.

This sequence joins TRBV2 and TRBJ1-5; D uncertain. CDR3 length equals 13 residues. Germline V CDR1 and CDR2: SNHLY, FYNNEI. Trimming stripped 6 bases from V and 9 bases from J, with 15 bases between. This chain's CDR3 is CASRDGGARPQHF. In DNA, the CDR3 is TGTGCCAGCAGGGACGGAGGAGCGAGGCCCCAGCATTTT.

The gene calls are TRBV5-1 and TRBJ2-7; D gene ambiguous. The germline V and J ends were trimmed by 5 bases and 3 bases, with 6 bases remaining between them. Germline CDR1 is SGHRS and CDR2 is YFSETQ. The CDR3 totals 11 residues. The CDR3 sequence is CASSYNYEQYF. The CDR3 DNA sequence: TGCGCCAGCAGTTACAACTACGAGCAGTACTTC.

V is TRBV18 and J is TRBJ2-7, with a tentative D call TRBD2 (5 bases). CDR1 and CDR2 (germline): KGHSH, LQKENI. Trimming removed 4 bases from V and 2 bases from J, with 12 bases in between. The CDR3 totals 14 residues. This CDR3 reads CASSRPEDAYEQYF. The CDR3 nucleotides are TGTGCCAGCTCACGTCCGGAGGACGCCTACGAGCAGTACTTC. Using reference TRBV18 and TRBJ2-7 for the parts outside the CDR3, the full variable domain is NAGVMQNPRHLVRRRGQEARLRCSPMKGHSHVYWYRQLPEEGLKFMVYLQKENIIDESGMPKERFSAEFPKEGPSILRIQQVVRGDSAAYFCASSRPEDAYEQYFGPGTRLTVT.

CDR3 in DNA: TGTGCCAGCAGCCCCGGGACTGAACTCTACGAGCAGTACTTC. Translation gives CASSPGTELYEQYF. The rearrangement joins TRBV9 to TRBJ2-7, with a tentative D call TRBD2 (6 bases). The CDR3 is 14 residues long. From germline, CDR1 is SGDLS and CDR2 YYNGEE. The germline V and J ends were trimmed by 4 bases and 3 bases, with 14 bases remaining between them.